This T cell receptor beta chain was identified during a study of T cells in Graves' hyperthyroidism and ophthalmopathy. This clonotype was found many times. The target antigen is unknown. This CDR3 contains 14 residues. CDR1 is KGHSH and CDR2 is LQKENI in the germline V gene. The ends were cut back, 6 bases at V and 5 bases at J, with 13 bases in the middle. The source material, RNA transcripts, was used to amplify TCR beta CDR3 regions. HTBI primers were used for first-round RT-PCR of the TCR CDR3. MiXCR was run by TCRdb on the multiplex PCR reads, yielding one entry per CDR3 protein. The sample yields more than 500,000 distinct CDR3 sequences, about 16% seen once. The study based diagnoses on clinical symptoms, serum thyroxine and TRAb, thyroid ultrasound and orbital computed tomography. Study-wide findings and caveats: Blood also contained most expanded thyroid clonotypes above 0.001.

The sample was blood. The clonotype originates from a woman in her thirties with Graves' ophthalmopathy. This chain uses TRBV18 with TRBJ2-2; no clear D gene. In DNA, the CDR3 is TGTGCCAGCTCTCCTAAGGGCGGTACCGGGGAGCTGTTTTTT. This encodes CASSPKGGTGELFF.